These 20 T cell receptor beta chains were sequenced from one sample in a study of cytomegalovirus exposure and HLA in healthy donors. Both 60 Vbeta primers and 13 Jbeta primers went into the PCR. Sequenced by immunoSEQ multiplex PCR; TCRdb stores in-frame clones only, minus some. This sample lists 35,000 to 45,000 clones; its ten largest clones have roughly 2.9%. The sequencing input was PBMCs. Receptors were obtained from a woman aged 25 to 45 in good health and CMV-seropositive.

This chain uses TRBV18 with TRBJ2-2, with TRBD1 identical over 10 bases. V was clipped by 6 bases and J by 7 bases; unmatched bases: 8. The CDR3 consists of 15 residues. Germline assignment: CDR1 KGHSH and CDR2 LQKENI. CDR3 sequence reads: CASSPGQGMVGELFF. DNA of the CDR3: TGTGCCAGCTCGCCGGGACAGGGGATGGTCGGGGAGCTGTTTTTT.

The genes are TRBV7-9 and TRBJ1-4; no firm D call. Germline CDR1 reads SEHNR; CDR2 reads FQNEAQ (reference sequence). The CDR3 is 14 residues long. Trimming left V 6 bases short and J 4 bases short, with 12 bases between. The CDR3, as DNA: TGTGCCAGCAGGGAAAGCGGGATTAATGAAAAACTGTTTTTT. As protein: CASRESGINEKLFF.

In nucleotides, the CDR3 is TGCGCCAGCAGGGCTACAGGGGTTCGGGGCACTGAAGCTTTCTTT. It translates to CASRATGVRGTEAFF. The chain carries TRBV10-1 and TRBJ1-1; 7 positions match TRBD1. CDR1 WNHNN and CDR2 SYGVQD come from the germline V gene (reference sequence). This CDR3 contains 15 residues. V shed 6 bases, J shed 4 bases, and the junction held 11 bases outside the gene matches.

The rearrangement links TRBV15 to TRBJ2-3; D uncertain. The CDR3 extends over 13 amino acids. CDR1 LNHNV and CDR2 YYDKDF come from the germline V gene (reference sequence). Trimming took 1 base from V and 6 from J, leaving 8 bases between them. The CDR3 sequence is CATSRGLSDTQYF. The CDR3 DNA reads TGTGCCACCAGCAGAGGGCTCTCGGATACGCAGTATTTT.

A remark on this clone: Here the CDR3 omits its conserved ending phenylalanine or tryptophan, so a read error is the likely source. The DNA is left out, because the CDR3 cannot be placed on it with certainty; the CDR3 is given as TCRdb lists it. The chain carries TRBV18 and TRBJ2-3; TRBD1 reflects the table's D call only, with no check against the DNA. The CDR3 is 12 residues long, ends included. CDR1 and CDR2 from the germline V gene are KGHSH and LQKENI. CDR3 sequence: CASSPANNDRAV.

This sequence joins TRBV6-1 and TRBJ2-5, with TRBD1 matching over 9 bases. The J segment lost 1 base and the V segment lost 6 bases, leaving 3 bases of the junction unmatched. CDR1 MNHNS and CDR2 SASEGT come from the germline V gene. This CDR3 contains 14 residues. The CDR3 loop reads CASRLTGGQETQYF. CDR3 coding DNA: TGTGCCAGCAGATTGACAGGGGGCCAAGAGACCCAGTACTTC.

In nucleotides, the CDR3 is TGTGCCAGCAGTTTCGGAGCAGCCGATACGCAGTATTTT. Protein: CASSFGAADTQYF. The chain uses TRBV28 and TRBJ2-3; D gene unclear. Germline-derived CDR1 and CDR2 are MDHEN and SYDVKM. The CDR3 extends over 13 amino acids. Trimming removed 3 bases from V and 6 bases from J, with 10 bases in between. Variable domain in full (rest from reference TRBV28 and TRBJ2-3): DVKVTQSSRYLVKRTGEKVFLECVQDMDHENMFWYRQDPGLGLRLIYFSYDVKMKEKGDIPEGYSVSREKKERFSLILESASTNQTSMYLCASSFGAADTQYFGPGTRLTVL.

The chain couples TRBV10-3 to TRBJ1-5; a possible D gene is TRBD1 (6 bases). The ends were cut back, 6 bases at V and 1 base at J, with 13 bases in the middle. This CDR3 spans 15 amino acids. Germline-derived CDR1 and CDR2 are ENHRY and SYGVKD. The CDR3 region is CAIRQGLESNQPQHF. DNA of the CDR3: TGTGCCATCAGGCAGGGGCTCGAAAGCAATCAGCCCCAGCATTTT.

This sequence joins TRBV20-1 and TRBJ1-2; the D is unclear. The CDR3 contains 11 residues. Trimming stripped 4 bases from V and 4 bases from J, with 7 bases between. The germline V gene has CDR1 DFQATT and CDR2 SNEGSKA (reference sequence). The DNA of the CDR3 is TGCAGTGCTAATAGCGGCTATGGCTACACCTTC. Its protein product is CSANSGYGYTF.

The chain combines TRBV5-1 with TRBJ2-7, with TRBD2 matching over 7 bases. Trimming took 3 bases from V and 0 from J; bases not matched to a gene: 6. Germline-derived CDR1 and CDR2 are SGHRS and YFSETQ. The CDR3 is 15 amino acids. This chain's CDR3 is CASSWDYSSSYEQYF. In DNA, the CDR3 is TGCGCCAGCAGCTGGGACTATTCGAGCTCCTACGAGCAGTACTTC.

The chain joins TRBV15 to TRBJ2-4, with no clear D. V was cut by 3 bases and J by 2 bases, with 14 bases left in between. This CDR3 comprises 16 residues. Looked up from germline, CDR1 is LNHNV and CDR2 is YYDKDF (reference sequence). CDR3 DNA: TGTGCCACCAGCAGCTACCTACGGTCTACCAAAAACATTCAGTACTTC. Translated: CATSSYLRSTKNIQYF. Full variable domain (missing parts from reference TRBV15 and TRBJ2-4): DAMVIQNPRYQVTQFGKPVTLSCSQTLNHNVMYWYQQKSSQAPKLLFHYYDKDFNNEADTPDNFQSRRPNTSFCFLDIRSPGLGDTAMYLCATSSYLRSTKNIQYFGAGTRLSVL.

This chain connects TRBV11-3 to TRBJ2-4; D is possibly TRBD1 (6 bases). V was pared by 2 bases and J by 7 bases, with 15 bases between. The V gene's germline CDR1 is SGHNT and CDR2 YENEEA. The CDR3 totals 15 residues. The chain's CDR3 is CASSLRWNRENIQYF. For the CDR3, the DNA is TGTGCCAGCAGCTTACGGTGGAACAGGGAGAACATTCAGTACTTC.

The V gene is TRBV7-6, the J gene TRBJ2-5; D is possibly TRBD1 (6 bases). Germline assignment: CDR1 SGHVS and CDR2 FNYEAQ. CDR3 length: 15 residues. V lost 3 bases, J lost 8 bases, and 19 bases lay in between. The CDR3 sequence is CASSFGQGKIDTQYF. The CDR3, as DNA: TGTGCCAGCAGCTTCGGTCAGGGGAAAATAGACACCCAGTACTTC.

This chain joins TRBV11-3 and TRBJ2-5; no clear D gene. The CDR3 loop spans 16 amino acids. Germline V gene data show CDR1 as SGHNT and CDR2 as YENEEA. V shed 1 base and J shed 7 bases, with 19 bases lying between them. The CDR3 DNA reads as TGTGCCAGCAGCTTAGTAAGTTTGCGGTCCGTAGGGACCCAGTACTTC. It specifies CASSLVSLRSVGTQYF.

The chain carries TRBV6-5 and TRBJ2-2; the match to TRBD1 covers 10 bases. CDR1 and CDR2 from the germline V gene are MNHEY and SVGAGI. Trimming removed 3 bases from V and 2 bases from J; junction bases left unmatched: 3. This CDR3 comprises 16 residues. CDR3 residues: CASSYWTGGNTGELFF. In DNA, the CDR3 is TGTGCCAGCAGTTATTGGACAGGGGGAAACACCGGGGAGCTGTTTTTT.

The rearrangement joins TRBV6-1 to TRBJ1-2; D remains ambiguous. CDR3 length equals 14 residues. V was clipped by 2 bases and J by 6 bases, with 13 bases between them. The V gene's germline CDR1 is MNHNS and CDR2 SASEGT. The CDR3 coding sequence is TGTGCCAGCAGTGAAACCGGGAAGGCGGATGGCTACACCTTC. This encodes CASSETGKADGYTF.

This sequence joins TRBV20-1 and TRBJ1-4; D is unresolved. The length of the CDR3 is 11 residues. V dropped 5 bases and J dropped 8 bases, with 9 bases sitting between them. Germline V CDR1 and CDR2: DFQATT, SNEGSKA (reference sequence). DNA of the CDR3: TGCAGTGCTTTTCTCGGGGAAAAACTGTTTTTT. Its protein product is CSAFLGEKLFF.

Here the CDR3 reads CASSSTSGGAAEQFF. CDR3 in DNA: TGCGCCAGCAGCTCGACTAGCGGGGGGGCGGCTGAGCAGTTCTTC. The chain links TRBV5-1 to TRBJ2-1; TRBD2 matches at 14 bases. CDR3 size: 15 residues. The V segment lost 3 bases and the J segment 9 bases; nucleotides outside the gene matches: 5. Germline V gene sequence: CDR1 SGHRS, CDR2 YFSETQ. The entire variable domain, with the rest obtained from reference TRBV5-1 and TRBJ2-1, is as follows: KAGVTQTPRYLIKTRGQQVTLSCSPISGHRSVSWYQQTPGQGLQFLFEYFSETQRNKGNFPGRFSGRQFSNSRSEMNVSTLELGDSALYLCASSSTSGGAAEQFFGPGTRLTVL.

The CDR3 DNA follows: TGTGCCAGCAGCGCGGGGCCCTACAATCAGCCCCAGCATTTT. Amino acid sequence: CASSAGPYNQPQHF. The chain employs TRBV5-5 and TRBJ1-5; a weak D match, TRBD1 (5 bases). The CDR3 spans 14 residues. The germline V gene encodes CDR1 SGHKS and CDR2 YYEKEE (reference sequence). The V end was cut by 4 bases, the J end by 3 bases, with 11 bases between. The variable domain in full, with the rest retrieved from reference TRBV5-5 and TRBJ1-5, is DAGVTQSPTHLIKTRGQQVTLRCSPISGHKSVSWYQQVLGQGPQFIFQYYEKEERGRGNFPDRFSARQFPNYSSELNVNALLLGDSALYLCASSAGPYNQPQHFGDGTRLSIL.

The rearrangement joins TRBV6-6 to TRBJ1-2, with D perhaps TRBD1 (6 bases). The CDR3 is 14 residues long. V lost 4 bases and J 4 bases, leaving 13 bases between the germline ends. Per germline, CDR1 MNHNY and CDR2 SVGAGI (reference sequence). The CDR3 spells CASSSWGLGYGYTF. Here the CDR3 DNA reads TGTGCCAGCAGTTCATGGGGGCTGGGCTATGGCTACACCTTC.